This T cell receptor beta chain was captured in a study of human T cells and chemical hapten exposure. General study results and limits: Alopecia in the donors means their immune response may deviate from healthy people's. Significantly more large CDR3 similarity clusters were formed by expanded TCRs than by controls.

With V trimmed by 7 bases and J by 3 bases, 8 bases remained unmatched. The CDR3 spans 15 residues. Per the germline V gene, CDR1 is LGHDT and CDR2 is YNNKEL (reference sequence). TCRdb re-derived calls from the RACE reads in MiXCR, one entry per CDR3 protein. Here the sample spans some 150,000 distinct CDR3 sequences, approximately 12% being singletons. Regarding this clonotype: Its matching antigen is unknown.

The time point here: patch test 2, 6 weeks after DPC sensitization. The treatment: therapeutic diphenylcyclopropenone sensitization with weekly scalp DPC. Patients had alopecia, were aged 18 to 70, and were not pregnant. The starting material was whole blood, obtained in connection with sensitization to the hapten diphenylcyclopropenone (DPC). The clonotype was recovered from a woman aged 50 to 60 with alopecia areata. Some clones in this sample may be carry-over from other donors' samples. The chain joins TRBV3-1 to TRBJ1-2; the match to TRBD1 covers 10 bases. CDR3 bases: TGTGCCAGCACCTCCGGGACAGGGGTTTACTATGGCTACACCTTC. The encoded protein is CASTSGTGVYYGYTF.